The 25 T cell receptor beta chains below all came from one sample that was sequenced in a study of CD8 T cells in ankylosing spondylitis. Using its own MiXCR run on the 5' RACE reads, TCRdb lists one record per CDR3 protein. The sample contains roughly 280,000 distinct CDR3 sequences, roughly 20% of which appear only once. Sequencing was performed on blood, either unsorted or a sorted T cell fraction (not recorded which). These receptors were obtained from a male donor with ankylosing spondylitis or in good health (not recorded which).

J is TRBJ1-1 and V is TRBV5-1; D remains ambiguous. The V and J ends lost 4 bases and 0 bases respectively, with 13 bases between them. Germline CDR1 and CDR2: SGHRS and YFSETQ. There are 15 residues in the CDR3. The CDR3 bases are TGCGCCAGCAGCGCAACCGGGGTATTGAACACTGAAGCTTTCTTT. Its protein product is CASSATGVLNTEAFF.

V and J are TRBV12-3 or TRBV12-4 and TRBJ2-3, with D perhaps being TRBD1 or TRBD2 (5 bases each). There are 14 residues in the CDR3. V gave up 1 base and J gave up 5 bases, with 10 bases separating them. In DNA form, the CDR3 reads TGTGCCAGCAGTTTAGTCGGGACGATAGATACGCAGTATTTT. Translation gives CASSLVGTIDTQYF.

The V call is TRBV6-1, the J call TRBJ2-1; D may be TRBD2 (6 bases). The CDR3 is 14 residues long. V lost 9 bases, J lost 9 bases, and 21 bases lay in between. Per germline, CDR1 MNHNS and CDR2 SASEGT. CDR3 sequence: CASTGGGSSGEQFF. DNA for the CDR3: TGTGCCAGTACCGGAGGAGGGTCTTCGGGTGAGCAGTTCTTC.

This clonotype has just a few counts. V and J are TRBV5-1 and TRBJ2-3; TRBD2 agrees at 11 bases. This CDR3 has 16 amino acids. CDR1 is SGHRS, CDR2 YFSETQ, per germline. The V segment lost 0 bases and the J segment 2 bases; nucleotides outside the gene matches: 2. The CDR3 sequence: CASSLVSGGATDTQYF. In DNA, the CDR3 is TGCGCCAGCAGCTTGGTTAGCGGGGGGGCCACAGATACGCAGTATTTT.

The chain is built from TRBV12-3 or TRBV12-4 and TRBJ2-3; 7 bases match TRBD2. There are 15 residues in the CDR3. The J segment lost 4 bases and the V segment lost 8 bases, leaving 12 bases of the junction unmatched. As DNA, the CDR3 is TGTGCCAGCTCCGCTCCGGGACTACAATCAGATACGCAGTATTTT. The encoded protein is CASSAPGLQSDTQYF.

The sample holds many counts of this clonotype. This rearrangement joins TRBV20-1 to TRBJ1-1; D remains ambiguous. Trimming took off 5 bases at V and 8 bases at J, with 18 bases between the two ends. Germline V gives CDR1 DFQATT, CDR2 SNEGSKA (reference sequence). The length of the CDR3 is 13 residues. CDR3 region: CSARNPIRREAFF. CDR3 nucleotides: TGCAGTGCTCGCAACCCAATCAGGCGGGAAGCTTTCTTT.

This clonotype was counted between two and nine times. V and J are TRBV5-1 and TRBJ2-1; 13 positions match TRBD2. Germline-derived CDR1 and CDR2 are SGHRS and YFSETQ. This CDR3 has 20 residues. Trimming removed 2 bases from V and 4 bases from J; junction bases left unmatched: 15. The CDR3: CASSFRTGTSGTRLYNEQFF. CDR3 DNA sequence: TGCGCCAGCAGCTTCAGAACCGGGACTAGCGGGACCCGCCTTTACAATGAGCAGTTCTTC.

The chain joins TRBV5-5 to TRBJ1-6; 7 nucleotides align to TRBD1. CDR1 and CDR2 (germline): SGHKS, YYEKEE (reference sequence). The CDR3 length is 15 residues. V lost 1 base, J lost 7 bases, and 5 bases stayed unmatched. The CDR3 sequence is CASSLMATGNSPLHF. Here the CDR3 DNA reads TGTGCCAGCAGCTTGATGGCGACAGGGAATTCACCCCTCCACTTT.

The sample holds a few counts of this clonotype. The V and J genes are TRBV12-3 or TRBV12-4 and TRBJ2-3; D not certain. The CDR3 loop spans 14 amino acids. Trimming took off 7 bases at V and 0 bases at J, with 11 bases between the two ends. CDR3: CASTPVGSTDTQYF. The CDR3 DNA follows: TGTGCCAGCACCCCGGTAGGGAGCACAGATACGCAGTATTTT.

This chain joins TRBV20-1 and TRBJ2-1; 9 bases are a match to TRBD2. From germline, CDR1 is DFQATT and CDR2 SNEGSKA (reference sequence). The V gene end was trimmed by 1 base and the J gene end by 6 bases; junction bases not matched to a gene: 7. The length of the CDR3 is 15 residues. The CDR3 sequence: CSARGEAGGTNEQFF. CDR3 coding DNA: TGCAGTGCTAGAGGTGAAGCGGGGGGTACCAATGAGCAGTTCTTC.

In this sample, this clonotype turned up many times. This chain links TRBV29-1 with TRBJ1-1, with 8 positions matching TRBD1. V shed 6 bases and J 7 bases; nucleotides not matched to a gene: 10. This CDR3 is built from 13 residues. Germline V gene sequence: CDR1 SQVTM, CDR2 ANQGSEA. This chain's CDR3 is CSVVDRGSDEAFF. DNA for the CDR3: TGCAGCGTCGTCGACAGGGGAAGTGATGAAGCTTTCTTT.

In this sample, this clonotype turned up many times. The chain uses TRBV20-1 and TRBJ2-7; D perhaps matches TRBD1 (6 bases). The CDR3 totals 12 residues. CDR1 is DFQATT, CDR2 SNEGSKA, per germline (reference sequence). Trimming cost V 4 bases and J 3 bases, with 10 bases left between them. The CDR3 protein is CSATQGDYEQYV. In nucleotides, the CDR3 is TGCAGTGCTACACAGGGAGACTACGAGCAGTACGTC.

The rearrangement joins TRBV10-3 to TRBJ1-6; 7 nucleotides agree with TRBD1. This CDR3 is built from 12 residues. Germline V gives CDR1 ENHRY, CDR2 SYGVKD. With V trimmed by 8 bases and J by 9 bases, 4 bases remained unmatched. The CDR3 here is CAIGNRGSPLHF. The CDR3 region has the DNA TGTGCCATCGGAAACAGGGGTTCACCCCTCCACTTT.

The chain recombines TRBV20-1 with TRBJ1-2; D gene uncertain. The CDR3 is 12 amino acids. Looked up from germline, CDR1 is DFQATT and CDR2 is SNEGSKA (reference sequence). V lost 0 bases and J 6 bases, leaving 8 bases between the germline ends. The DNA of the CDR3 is TGCAGTGCTAGAGAGGGTTACGATGGCTACACCTTC. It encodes CSAREGYDGYTF.

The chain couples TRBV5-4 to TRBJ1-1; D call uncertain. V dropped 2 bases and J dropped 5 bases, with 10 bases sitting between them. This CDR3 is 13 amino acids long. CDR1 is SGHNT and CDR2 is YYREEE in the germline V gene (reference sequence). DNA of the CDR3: TGTGCCAGCAGCTTTTCGGAGGGAACTGAAGCTTTCTTT. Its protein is CASSFSEGTEAFF.

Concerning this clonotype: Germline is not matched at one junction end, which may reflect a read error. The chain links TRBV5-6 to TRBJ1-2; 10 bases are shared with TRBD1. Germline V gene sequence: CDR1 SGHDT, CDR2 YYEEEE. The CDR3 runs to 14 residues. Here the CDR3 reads CVSSLVATGGFYTF. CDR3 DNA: TGTGTCAGCAGCTTGGTGGCGACAGGGGGCTTCTACACCTTC.

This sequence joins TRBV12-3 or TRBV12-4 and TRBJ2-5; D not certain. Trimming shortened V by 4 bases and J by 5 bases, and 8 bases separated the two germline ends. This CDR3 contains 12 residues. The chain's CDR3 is CASSWNRETQYF. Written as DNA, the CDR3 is TGTGCCAGCAGTTGGAATAGGGAGACCCAGTACTTC.

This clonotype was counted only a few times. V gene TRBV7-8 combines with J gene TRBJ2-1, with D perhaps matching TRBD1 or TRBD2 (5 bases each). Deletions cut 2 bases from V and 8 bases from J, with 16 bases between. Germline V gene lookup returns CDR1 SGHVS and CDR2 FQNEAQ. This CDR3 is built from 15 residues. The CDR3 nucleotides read TGTGCCAGCAGCTTAAGGACCAATGGGGACCATGAGCAGTTCTTC. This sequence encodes CASSLRTNGDHEQFF.

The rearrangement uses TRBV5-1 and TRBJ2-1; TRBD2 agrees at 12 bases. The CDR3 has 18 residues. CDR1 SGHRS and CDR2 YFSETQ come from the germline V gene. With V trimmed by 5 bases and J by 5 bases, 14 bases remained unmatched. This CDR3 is CASRTRTSGKAIDNEQFF. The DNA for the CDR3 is TGCGCCAGCAGAACTAGGACTAGCGGGAAGGCCATCGACAATGAGCAGTTCTTC.

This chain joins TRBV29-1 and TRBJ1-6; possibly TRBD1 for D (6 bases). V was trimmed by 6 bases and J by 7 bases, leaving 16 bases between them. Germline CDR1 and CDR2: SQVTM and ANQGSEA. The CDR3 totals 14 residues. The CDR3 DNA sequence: TGCAGCGTCAAGGACAGTTCGGGGAATTCACCCCTCCACTTT. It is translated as CSVKDSSGNSPLHF.

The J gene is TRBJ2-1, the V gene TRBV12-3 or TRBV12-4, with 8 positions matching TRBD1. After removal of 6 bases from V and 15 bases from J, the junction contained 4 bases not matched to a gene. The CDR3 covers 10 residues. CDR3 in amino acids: CASSGQGMFF. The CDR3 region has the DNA TGTGCCAGCAGCGGACAGGGAATGTTCTTC.

For the CDR3, the DNA is TGTGCCAGCGCAGCGAGGACTAGCGGGACCTACAATGAGCAGTTCTTC. Amino acids: CASAARTSGTYNEQFF. The chain couples TRBV12-3 or TRBV12-4 to TRBJ2-1, with 12 nucleotides matching TRBD2. V lost 8 bases and J lost 2; bases outside the gene matches: 7. The CDR3 covers 16 residues.

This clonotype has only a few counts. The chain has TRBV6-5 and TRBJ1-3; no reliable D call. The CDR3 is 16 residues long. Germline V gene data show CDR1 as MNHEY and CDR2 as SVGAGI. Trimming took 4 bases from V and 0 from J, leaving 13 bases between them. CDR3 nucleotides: TGTGCCAGCAGTTCCCTAGTACGGTTCTCTGGAAACACCATATATTTT. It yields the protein CASSSLVRFSGNTIYF.

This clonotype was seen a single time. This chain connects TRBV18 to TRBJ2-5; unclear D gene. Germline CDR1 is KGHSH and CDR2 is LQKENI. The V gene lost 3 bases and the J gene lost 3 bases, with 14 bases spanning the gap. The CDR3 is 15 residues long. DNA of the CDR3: TGTGCCAGCTCACCGGGATTAGTGGCAGAAGAGACCCAGTACTTC. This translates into CASSPGLVAEETQYF.

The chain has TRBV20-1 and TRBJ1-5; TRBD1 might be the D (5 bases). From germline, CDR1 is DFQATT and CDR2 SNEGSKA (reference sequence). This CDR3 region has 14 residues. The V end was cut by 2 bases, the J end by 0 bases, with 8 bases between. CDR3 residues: CSARQGLSNQPQHF. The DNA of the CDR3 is TGCAGTGCTAGACAGGGCCTTAGCAATCAGCCCCAGCATTTT.